This T cell receptor beta chain came from a study of CD8+CD57+ T cells in acquired aplastic anemia. Whole-study context: Mean yield of DNA from sorted CD4+ and CD8+ cells was roughly 3.2 ug.

Patients selected for sequencing had displayed CD8+CD57+ cell expansion by flow cytometry. The patients, all of them, had severe acquired aplastic anemia. No therapy had been given to the patients at the time of blood sampling. Study findings and constraints: Sharing between patients and controls was observed for some 27 CD8+ CDR3 sequences.

Profiling of TCR beta VDJ combinations and CDR3 sequences used genomic DNA as template. TCRdb independently ran MiXCR on the reads; one entry per CDR3 protein. Of hundreds of thousands of distinct CDR3 sequences in the sample, approximately 33% were seen once. This clonotype has ten or more counts. No antigen is known for it. V was clipped by 0 bases and J by 3 bases, with 9 bases between them. The length of the CDR3 is 15 residues. This receptor was taken from a human donor with aplastic anemia. Sequencing was done on a sample of sorted CD4+, CD8+, or CD8+CD57+ T cells (not recorded which) from PBMCs. The rearrangement joins TRBV12-3 or TRBV12-4 to TRBJ1-5, with D uncertain. CDR3 residues: CASSLANGDNQPQHF. The CDR3 DNA is TGTGCCAGCAGTTTAGCGAACGGAGACAATCAGCCCCAGCATTTT.